The 3 T cell receptor beta chains below come from one sample, sequenced in a study of blood T cell repertoires in COVID-19. The repertoire was sequenced with immunoSEQ multiplex PCR; TCRdb's copy has only in-frame clones and lacks some. The data show some 94,000 clones, less than 90% seen once. The sample consisted of peripheral blood. Receptor source: a man in his 70s with active or convalescent COVID-19.

The CDR3 sequence: CASSQAGNTGELFF. For the CDR3, the DNA is TGCGCCAGCAGCCAAGCAGGGAACACCGGGGAGCTGTTTTTT. The chain joins TRBV4-1 to TRBJ2-2; unclear D gene. Trimming removed 1 base at V and 1 base at J, with 4 bases between. Germline V lookup: CDR1 MGHRA, CDR2 YSYEKL. The length of the CDR3 is 14 residues.

Comments on this clone: The junction does not match germline at one end; this may be a read error. The genes are TRBV6-5 and TRBJ2-1; TRBD2 might be the D (6 bases). Per germline, CDR1 MNHEY and CDR2 SVGAGI. The CDR3 is 15 residues long. CDR3 sequence (DNA): TGTGCCAGCAGACCGGGGGACCTGTCCTCCAATGAGCAGTTCTTC. It is translated as CASRPGDLSSNEQFF.

The genes are TRBV29-1 and TRBJ1-1; D is undetermined. Germline loops: CDR1 SQVTM, CDR2 ANQGSEA. The V end lost 7 bases, the J end lost 10 bases, and 13 bases lay between the germline ends. The CDR3 sequence is 10 residues long. DNA of the CDR3: TGCAGCGGCCAAAATCCGGGAGCTTTCTTT. It yields the protein CSGQNPGAFF. The full variable domain, completed using reference TRBV29-1 and TRBJ1-1, is SAVISQKPSRDICQRGTSLTIQCQVDSQVTMMFWYRQQPGQSLTLIATANQGSEATYESGFVIDKFPISRPNLTFSTLTVSNMSPEDSSIYLCSGQNPGAFFGQGTRLTVV.